A selection of T cell receptor beta chains follows, all from one sample in a study of blood T cell repertoires in COVID-19. Profiled with immunoSEQ multiplex PCR; TCRdb holds only in-frame clones, not every one. This table holds about 210,000 clones, approximately 87% found once. Sample: peripheral blood. The source is a woman in her seventies with acute or convalescent COVID-19. Both conserved end residues are part of each CDR3. Each record gives: V gene, J gene, CDR3 length, CDR3 protein.

v_call: TRBV7-9; j_call: TRBJ2-7; cdr3_length: 14; cdr3_aa: CASSLGLSSYEQYF
v_call: TRBV19; j_call: TRBJ2-7; cdr3_length: 12; cdr3_aa: CASSTDSHEQYF
v_call: TRBV5-4; j_call: TRBJ1-1; cdr3_length: 18; cdr3_aa: CASTSPGESMGLNTEAFF
v_call: TRBV7-8; j_call: TRBJ2-2; cdr3_length: 14; cdr3_aa: CASTRGGSTGELFF
v_call: TRBV19; j_call: TRBJ2-3; cdr3_length: 16; cdr3_aa: CASSIGDSGGPVTQYF
v_call: TRBV19; j_call: TRBJ2-2; cdr3_length: 15; cdr3_aa: CASSMNQGAFGELFF
v_call: TRBV19; j_call: TRBJ1-2; cdr3_length: 14; cdr3_aa: CASSLSTGLYGYTF
v_call: TRBV28; j_call: TRBJ1-4; cdr3_length: 18; cdr3_aa: CASSLGQGAPTTNEKLFF
v_call: TRBV3-1/TRBV3-2; j_call: TRBJ1-4; cdr3_length: 11; cdr3_aa: CASSSREELFF
v_call: TRBV7-9; j_call: TRBJ1-1; cdr3_length: 14; cdr3_aa: CASSPNRVPTEAFF
v_call: TRBV10-3; j_call: TRBJ2-2; cdr3_length: 14; cdr3_aa: CASLGEMNTGELFF
v_call: TRBV29-1; j_call: TRBJ2-3; cdr3_length: 15; cdr3_aa: CSVEGTTLNTDTQYF
v_call: TRBV6-4; j_call: TRBJ2-1; cdr3_length: 15; cdr3_aa: CASSDGGVSYNEQFF
v_call: TRBV5-1; j_call: TRBJ1-1; cdr3_length: 15; cdr3_aa: CASSLPGQMNTEAFF
v_call: TRBV2; j_call: TRBJ1-1; cdr3_length: 14; cdr3_aa: CASSEARYNTEAFF
v_call: TRBV28; j_call: TRBJ2-7; cdr3_length: 14; cdr3_aa: CASEGQGNYYEQYF
v_call: TRBV7-9; j_call: TRBJ1-2; cdr3_length: 17; cdr3_aa: CASIPTGLISSAYGYTF
v_call: TRBV28; j_call: TRBJ1-4; cdr3_length: 15; cdr3_aa: CASSRQVATNEKLFF
v_call: TRBV7-2; j_call: TRBJ2-7; cdr3_length: 16; cdr3_aa: CASSWDRGQVRNEQYF
v_call: TRBV2; j_call: TRBJ1-6; cdr3_length: 14; cdr3_aa: CASSGYSYNSPLHF
v_call: TRBV13; j_call: TRBJ2-5; cdr3_length: 15; cdr3_aa: CASSSKLEFQETQYF
v_call: TRBV2; j_call: TRBJ1-1; cdr3_length: 14; cdr3_aa: CASSPGQGNTEAFF
v_call: TRBV2; j_call: TRBJ2-1; cdr3_length: 14; cdr3_aa: CASSEISGVDEQFF
v_call: TRBV3-1/TRBV3-2; j_call: TRBJ1-3; cdr3_length: 15; cdr3_aa: CASSQVTGAGNTIYF
v_call: TRBV6-5; j_call: TRBJ1-1; cdr3_length: 14; cdr3_aa: CASRATAWNTEAFF
v_call: TRBV5-1; j_call: TRBJ2-5; cdr3_length: 14; cdr3_aa: CASSLYRDQETQYF
v_call: TRBV5-1; j_call: TRBJ1-2; cdr3_length: 13; cdr3_aa: CASSLSGSYGYTF
v_call: TRBV2; j_call: TRBJ2-5; cdr3_length: 12; cdr3_aa: CASGRTEETQYF
v_call: TRBV27; j_call: TRBJ2-3; cdr3_length: 15; cdr3_aa: CATGGFGLDTDTQYF
v_call: TRBV15; j_call: TRBJ2-7; cdr3_length: 15; cdr3_aa: CATSRDPQGRDEQYF
v_call: TRBV28; j_call: TRBJ2-1; cdr3_length: 11; cdr3_aa: CASTQGNEQFF
v_call: TRBV5-1; j_call: TRBJ1-4; cdr3_length: 15; cdr3_aa: CASSPRQGGNEKLFF
v_call: TRBV4-3; j_call: TRBJ2-2; cdr3_length: 16; cdr3_aa: CASSPSAGRDTGELFF
v_call: TRBV6-5; j_call: TRBJ1-3; cdr3_length: 15; cdr3_aa: CASSYQGPTGNTIYF
v_call: TRBV4-2; j_call: TRBJ2-5; cdr3_length: 14; cdr3_aa: CASSPGGSQETQYF
v_call: TRBV27; j_call: TRBJ2-7; cdr3_length: 13; cdr3_aa: CASRPGQGYEQYF
v_call: TRBV23-1; j_call: TRBJ2-7; cdr3_length: 16; cdr3_aa: CASSQSWRRGSYEQYF
v_call: TRBV6-2/TRBV6-3; j_call: TRBJ2-7; cdr3_length: 15; cdr3_aa: CASSVPGQGGYEQYF
v_call: TRBV7-6; j_call: TRBJ2-1; cdr3_length: 18; cdr3_aa: CASSSSGRGEAVYNEQFF
v_call: TRBV20-1; j_call: TRBJ2-7; cdr3_length: 11; cdr3_aa: CSATTDYEQYF
v_call: TRBV5-6; j_call: TRBJ1-3; cdr3_length: 15; cdr3_aa: CASSLTGSPGNTIYF
v_call: TRBV21-1; j_call: TRBJ1-6; cdr3_length: 16; cdr3_aa: CASSKGTGLNNSPLHF
v_call: TRBV19; j_call: TRBJ1-4; cdr3_length: 14; cdr3_aa: CASSPRVLNEKLFF
v_call: TRBV5-1; j_call: TRBJ2-2; cdr3_length: 14; cdr3_aa: CASSLVSEAGELFF
v_call: TRBV18; j_call: TRBJ1-5; cdr3_length: 15; cdr3_aa: CASSPPGQGAQPQHF
v_call: TRBV5-1; j_call: TRBJ1-1; cdr3_length: 14; cdr3_aa: CASSAQGGNTEAFF
v_call: TRBV7-2; j_call: TRBJ2-7; cdr3_length: 15; cdr3_aa: CASSLVLSGDYEQYF
v_call: TRBV2; j_call: TRBJ2-4; cdr3_length: 15; cdr3_aa: CASVNPGVFKNIQYF
v_call: TRBV6-5; j_call: TRBJ2-7; cdr3_length: 14; cdr3_aa: CASSYGRGATEQYF
v_call: TRBV19; j_call: TRBJ1-4; cdr3_length: 14; cdr3_aa: CASSLTGPNEKLFF